These 13 T cell receptor beta chains came from one sample sequenced in a study of T-cell reconstitution after alpha-beta-depleted transplantation in children. TCRbeta library construction was performed incorporating unique molecular identifiers. TCRdb re-called the PCR reads with MiXCR, one entry per CDR3 protein. The sample has 140,000 to 150,000 distinct CDR3 sequences, roughly 8.8% seen once. The material was PBMCs, mostly from graft donor cells, obtained 180 days after TCRalphabeta/CD19-depleted stem cell transplant. The source of these receptors is a female patient between 2 and 10 years old who had a stem cell transplant for congenital amegakaryocytic thrombocytopenia, so the T cells may come from the graft donor.

At least ten counts were recorded for this clonotype. This rearrangement joins TRBV28 to TRBJ2-7; D is perhaps TRBD1 or TRBD2 (5 bases each). Germline CDR1 and CDR2: MDHEN and SYDVKM. V lost 5 bases and J 3 bases, leaving 32 bases between the germline ends. There are 20 residues in the CDR3. The CDR3 DNA is TGTGCCAGCAGTAGCTCCGGGCCGATACCTTGGGCCCGGGGCGACTACGAGCAGTACTTC. Translated: CASSSSGPIPWARGDYEQYF.

The rearrangement links TRBV20-1 to TRBJ2-1, with 7 positions matching TRBD2. Losses at the gene ends were 6 bases for V and 0 bases for J; bases not matched to a gene: 14. CDR1 is DFQATT, CDR2 SNEGSKA, per germline (reference sequence). The CDR3 has 17 residues. Here the CDR3 DNA reads TGCAGTGCCAGCCTTAGCGGGCACCCGAGCTCCTACAATGAGCAGTTCTTC. Protein: CSASLSGHPSSYNEQFF.

This clonotype was found a few times. The chain carries TRBV20-1 and TRBJ2-4; 8 nucleotides match TRBD1. Per germline, CDR1 DFQATT and CDR2 SNEGSKA (reference sequence). The CDR3 is made up of 14 amino acids. V was clipped by 2 bases and J by 3 bases; unmatched bases: 3. CDR3 nucleotide sequence: TGCAGTGCTAGACTCACAGGGGGCAAAAACATTCAGTACTTC. The encoded protein is CSARLTGGKNIQYF.

The sample holds many counts of this clonotype. The rearrangement uses TRBV2 and TRBJ2-2; 9 bases are a match to TRBD1. The CDR3 runs to 16 residues. The germline V gene encodes CDR1 SNHLY and CDR2 FYNNEI. After removal of 4 bases from V and 6 bases from J, the junction contained 9 bases not matched to a gene. The CDR3 reads CASSADRGVLAGELFF. In DNA form, the CDR3 reads TGTGCCAGCAGTGCGGACAGGGGCGTCCTCGCCGGGGAGCTGTTTTTT.

As for this clonotype: Possible read error: a much larger clone is one base away. The chain is built from TRBV12-3 or TRBV12-4 and TRBJ1-5; D not resolved. The ends were cut back, 7 bases at V and 4 bases at J, with 11 bases in the middle. The CDR3 is made up of 13 amino acids. The CDR3 protein is CASTGLPNQPQHF. The CDR3 bases are TGTGCCAGCACTGGACTGCCTAATCAGCCCCAGCATTTT.

This sequence joins TRBV28 and TRBJ2-3; TRBD2 matches at 10 bases. J gave up 5 bases and V 8 bases, and 16 bases lay outside the gene matches. In germline, CDR1 is MDHEN, CDR2 SYDVKM. The CDR3 covers 17 residues. This chain's CDR3 is CASSSGALSGGQDTQYF. Here the CDR3 DNA reads TGTGCCAGCTCCTCAGGCGCGCTTAGCGGGGGGCAAGATACGCAGTATTTT.

This clonotype has a count of ten or more. The chain links TRBV3-1 to TRBJ2-1; no reliable D call. Trimming left V 3 bases short and J 5 bases short, with 17 bases between. The CDR3 runs to 16 residues. Germline-derived CDR1 and CDR2 are LGHDT and YNNKEL (reference sequence). CDR3: CASSHASHETDNEQFF. The CDR3, as DNA: TGTGCCAGCAGCCACGCCTCACACGAAACCGACAATGAGCAGTTCTTC.

This clonotype occurred many times. This rearrangement joins TRBV5-1 to TRBJ2-3; a possible D gene is TRBD2 (5 bases). The CDR3 loop spans 16 amino acids. Germline-derived CDR1 and CDR2 are SGHRS and YFSETQ. The germline V and J ends were trimmed by 0 bases and 3 bases, with 14 bases remaining between them. CDR3 residues: CASSLVFISGTDTQYF. The CDR3, as DNA: TGCGCCAGCAGCTTGGTGTTTATTTCGGGAACAGATACGCAGTATTTT. The variable domain in full, with the rest retrieved from reference TRBV5-1 and TRBJ2-3, is KAGVTQTPRYLIKTRGQQVTLSCSPISGHRSVSWYQQTPGQGLQFLFEYFSETQRNKGNFPGRFSGRQFSNSRSEMNVSTLELGDSALYLCASSLVFISGTDTQYFGPGTRLTVL.

This sequence joins TRBV7-6 and TRBJ2-2, with D tentatively TRBD1 or TRBD2 (5 bases each). V was clipped by 7 bases and J by 5 bases, with 17 bases between them. Germline loops: CDR1 SGHVS, CDR2 FNYEAQ. The CDR3 runs to 15 residues. The CDR3 reads CASKASAGGTGELFF. DNA of the CDR3: TGTGCCAGCAAAGCCTCTGCTGGGGGAACCGGGGAGCTGTTTTTT.

This clonotype was seen ten or more times. CDR3 loop: CASSLSFGFSGGAFF. CDR3 bases: TGTGCCAGCAGCTTATCGTTTGGGTTCAGCGGCGGGGCTTTCTTT. The chain joins TRBV7-6 to TRBJ1-1; D gene ambiguous. The germline V gene encodes CDR1 SGHVS and CDR2 FNYEAQ. This CDR3 spans 15 amino acids. Trimming cost V 2 bases and J 11 bases, with 21 bases left between them.

On this clonotype itself: Compared with germline, one end of the junction differs, possibly owing to a read error. This chain links TRBV5-1 with TRBJ2-3; D perhaps matches TRBD1 (6 bases). The CDR3 is made up of 15 amino acids. Germline values: CDR1 SGHRS, CDR2 YFSETQ. The CDR3 is CASSYLSGATDTQYF. CDR3 sequence (DNA): TGCGCCAGCAGCTATTTATCAGGGGCCACAGATACGCAGTATTTC.

In this sample, this clonotype turned up many times. The chain carries TRBV6-1 and TRBJ2-2; 7 bases map to TRBD1. V lost 5 bases and J lost 0; bases outside the gene matches: 3. Germline CDR1 reads MNHNS; CDR2 reads SASEGT. The length of the CDR3 is 15 residues. The CDR3 spells CASSKDRANTGELFF. The DNA for the CDR3 is TGTGCCAGCAGTAAAGACAGGGCGAACACCGGGGAGCTGTTTTTT.

This clonotype has at least ten counts. The J gene is TRBJ2-1, the V gene TRBV29-1; 14 bases align to TRBD2. Germline loops: CDR1 SQVTM, CDR2 ANQGSEA. Unmatched junction bases numbered 2, after V lost 7 bases and J lost 0 bases. The CDR3 spans 15 residues. The CDR3 bases are TGCAGCGCTGGGACTAGCGGGAGCTCCTACAATGAGCAGTTCTTC. Its protein is CSAGTSGSSYNEQFF.